The 18 T cell receptor beta chains listed next were all sequenced from one sample in a study of blood T cell repertoires in COVID-19. The table came from immunoSEQ multiplex PCR; TCRdb's copy has only in-frame clones and leaves some out. Of approximately 250,000 clones listed, roughly 86% are singletons. Sequencing was carried out using peripheral blood. The receptors originated from a man aged 35-49 years with active or convalescent COVID-19.

The V call is TRBV4-1, the J call TRBJ2-2, with a weak D call TRBD1 (7 bases). This CDR3 is 20 amino acids long. V lost 0 bases, J lost 7 bases, and 27 bases lay in between. The germline gives CDR1 MGHRA, CDR2 YSYEKL. The DNA for the CDR3 is TGCGCCAGCAGCCAAGAGAAGATAGTAGGAGGGGGCAGGTTTGGCGGGGAGCTGTTTTTT. Protein: CASSQEKIVGGGRFGGELFF.

Regarding this clone: The sample carries other DNA sequences with the same CDR3. J is TRBJ2-7 and V is TRBV10-2; D unresolved. Germline CDR1 reads WSHSY; CDR2 reads SAAADI. The CDR3 is made up of 11 amino acids. Trimming took 6 bases from V and 4 from J, leaving 7 bases between them. This CDR3 is CASSDSYEQYF. CDR3 in DNA: TGCGCCAGCAGCGACTCGTACGAGCAGTACTTC.

This rearrangement joins TRBV13 to TRBJ2-5, with 9 bases aligning to TRBD1. The CDR3 is made up of 14 amino acids. The trim removed 5 bases at V and 3 bases at J, leaving 4 bases unmatched. Germline V gene data show CDR1 as PRHDT and CDR2 as FYEKMQ (reference sequence). CDR3 sequence reads: CASSPWTGEETQYF. CDR3 nucleotide sequence: TGTGCCAGCAGCCCATGGACAGGGGAAGAGACCCAGTACTTC.

The chain links TRBV19 to TRBJ1-2; 7 nucleotides match TRBD1. The CDR3 runs 12 residues. Germline lookup yields CDR1 LNHDA and CDR2 SQIVND (reference sequence). V lost 10 bases to trimming and J lost 5 bases; unmatched junction nucleotides: 7. Here the CDR3 reads CATTRTGYGYTF. The CDR3, as DNA: TGTGCCACCACTCGGACAGGTTATGGCTACACCTTC.

This chain links TRBV6-5 with TRBJ2-3, with D perhaps TRBD2 (5 bases). From germline, CDR1 is MNHEY and CDR2 SVGAGI. V was shortened by 3 bases and J by 4 bases, with 11 bases between the two germline ends. The CDR3 is 14 amino acids. CDR3 region: CASSYVSGSDTQYF. The CDR3 DNA is TGTGCCAGCAGTTATGTGAGCGGTTCAGATACGCAGTATTTT.

The chain joins TRBV6-6 to TRBJ1-1; D uncertain. CDR1 is MNHNY, CDR2 SVGAGI, per germline (reference sequence). The CDR3 is 14 residues long. V gave up 2 bases and J gave up 4 bases, with 11 bases separating them. CDR3 sequence reads: CASSYVEGGTEAFF. CDR3 nucleotide sequence: TGTGCCAGCAGTTACGTCGAGGGCGGCACTGAAGCTTTCTTT.

This chain connects TRBV27 to TRBJ2-7; TRBD2 matches 7 bases. The length of the CDR3 is 14 residues. Germline CDR1 reads MNHEY; CDR2 reads SMNVEV (reference sequence). J lost 3 bases, V lost 8 bases, and 10 bases had no gene match. The CDR3 region has the DNA TGTGCCAGCCAAAGGACTAGTTGGGGCTACGAGCAGTACTTC. Residues: CASQRTSWGYEQYF.

This clone was picked up one time. The sample holds other DNA sequences that translate to the same CDR3. The V call is TRBV10-3, the J call TRBJ2-5; D gene uncertain. The germline V gene encodes CDR1 ENHRY and CDR2 SYGVKD. The CDR3 spans 11 residues. V dropped 3 bases and J dropped 5 bases, with 4 bases sitting between them. The CDR3 here is CAISDRETQYF. The CDR3 coding sequence is TGTGCCATCAGTGACCGGGAGACCCAGTACTTC.

The chain couples TRBV28 to TRBJ1-6; TRBD1 matches at 8 bases. V dropped 7 bases and J dropped 7; count of bases not matched to a gene: 6. Germline CDR1 MDHEN, CDR2 SYDVKM. The CDR3 is 14 residues long. The CDR3 reads CASTIQGANSPLHF. The DNA for the CDR3 is TGTGCCAGCACTATCCAGGGGGCGAATTCACCCCTCCACTTT.

This chain joins TRBV5-1 and TRBJ1-2; TRBD1 agrees at 11 bases. V was pared by 3 bases and J by 8 bases, with 3 bases of the junction left unmatched. The CDR3 is 13 amino acids. Germline V CDR1 and CDR2: SGHRS, YFSETQ. This CDR3 reads CASSWGQGEGYTF. CDR3 bases: TGCGCCAGCAGCTGGGGACAGGGGGAAGGCTACACCTTC.

Comment on this clone: The junction departs from germline at one end; a sequencing error may be responsible. The chain is built from TRBV3-1 (or the pseudogene TRBV3-2) and TRBJ1-2; weak D call: TRBD1 (6 bases). The CDR3 consists of 17 residues. Per germline, CDR1 LGHDT and CDR2 YNNKEL (reference sequence). The CDR3 nucleotides are TGTGCCAGCAGCCAAGTTTTTTTAGCAGGGGCGAACTCTGGCTACACCTTC. Translating gives CASSQVFLAGANSGYTF.

CDR3 residues: CASSESGAPGKLFF. For the CDR3, the DNA is TGCGCCAGCAGTGAGTCTGGGGCCCCAGGAAAACTGTTTTTT. The genes are TRBV10-1 and TRBJ1-4; possible D gene TRBD1, 5 bases. The V gene's germline CDR1 is WNHNN and CDR2 SYGVQD (reference sequence). This CDR3 region has 14 residues. The ends were cut back, 0 bases at V and 10 bases at J, with 12 bases in the middle.

The chain uses TRBV5-5 and TRBJ1-2; 7 bases map to TRBD1. CDR3 length equals 16 residues. J gave up 1 base and V 4 bases, and 10 bases lay outside the gene matches. In germline, CDR1 is SGHKS, CDR2 YYEKEE (reference sequence). CDR3 in amino acids: CASSRIGTASNYGYTF. The CDR3 nucleotides read TGTGCCAGCAGCCGAATAGGGACAGCTAGTAACTATGGCTACACCTTC.

The chain carries TRBV20-1 and TRBJ2-7, with 8 bases matching TRBD1. CDR1 and CDR2 from the germline V gene are DFQATT and SNEGSKA (reference sequence). J lost 7 bases, V lost 5 bases, and 4 bases had no gene match. There are 11 residues in the CDR3. CDR3 coding DNA: TGCAGTGCTCAGGGGGCGGATGAGCAGTACTTC. It encodes CSAQGADEQYF.

The rearrangement joins TRBV11-3 to TRBJ2-3; 11 bases map to TRBD2. CDR1 SGHNT and CDR2 YENEEA come from the germline V gene. J was trimmed by 4 bases and V by 6 bases; bases with no gene match: 9. The CDR3 totals 16 residues. CDR3 nucleotides: TGTGCCAGCAGTCCTTCCGGTAGCGGGAGGGCAGATACGCAGTATTTT. This codes for CASSPSGSGRADTQYF.

The chain couples TRBV6-5 to TRBJ2-2, with D hard to call. Trimming pared 6 bases from V and 4 bases from J, leaving 6 bases between. The CDR3 is made up of 12 amino acids. Germline lookup yields CDR1 MNHEY and CDR2 SVGAGI. CDR3 bases: TGTGCCAGCAGCTTCCCCACCGGGGAGCTGTTTTTT. Translation gives CASSFPTGELFF.

A few counts support this clone. The chain is built from TRBV7-9 and TRBJ1-2, with D perhaps TRBD1 (6 bases). CDR1 SEHNR and CDR2 FQNEAQ come from the germline V gene (reference sequence). There are 16 residues in the CDR3. Trimming took 1 base from V and 2 from J, leaving 14 bases between them. The CDR3 loop reads CASSLGRGQGNYGYTF. The CDR3 DNA sequence: TGTGCCAGCAGCTTAGGCCGCGGGCAGGGGAACTATGGCTACACCTTC.

V usage is TRBV7-3 and J usage is TRBJ2-1; TRBD2 matches 7 bases. CDR3 size: 12 residues. The V gene's germline CDR1 is SGHTA and CDR2 FQGTGA. Germline trimming cut 5 bases from V and 6 bases from J; bases unmatched to any gene: 1. The CDR3 loop reads CASSPGGNEQFF. CDR3 DNA: TGTGCCAGCAGCCCGGGGGGCAATGAGCAGTTCTTC.